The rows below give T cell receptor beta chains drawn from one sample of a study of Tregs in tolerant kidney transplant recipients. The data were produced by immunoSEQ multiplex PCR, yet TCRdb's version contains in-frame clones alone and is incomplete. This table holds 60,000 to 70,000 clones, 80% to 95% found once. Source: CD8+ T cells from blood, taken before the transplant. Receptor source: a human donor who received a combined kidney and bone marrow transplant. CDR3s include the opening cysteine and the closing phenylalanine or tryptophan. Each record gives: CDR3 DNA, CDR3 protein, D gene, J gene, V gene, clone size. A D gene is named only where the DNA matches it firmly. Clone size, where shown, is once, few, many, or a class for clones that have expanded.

cdr3_nt: TGTGCCAGCAGTCGGCTAGCGGGTAGCTCCTACAATGAGCAGTTCTTC
cdr3_aa: CASSRLAGSSYNEQFF
d_call: TRBD2
j_call: TRBJ2-1
v_call: TRBV27
clone_size: -

cdr3_nt: TGTGCCAGCAGCTTAGGCGCCGGGGGAGGAAACACCATATATTTT
cdr3_aa: CASSLGAGGGNTIYF
d_call: -
j_call: TRBJ1-3
v_call: TRBV11-2
clone_size: -

cdr3_nt: TGTGCCAGCACCACGACACAGCGAAACACCATATATTTT
cdr3_aa: CASTTTQRNTIYF
d_call: -
j_call: TRBJ1-3
v_call: TRBV7-6
clone_size: -

cdr3_nt: TGTGCCAGCAGAAATCCGGGGGGGAGAAATTACAATGAGCAGTTCTTC
cdr3_aa: CASRNPGGRNYNEQFF
d_call: TRBD2
j_call: TRBJ2-1
v_call: TRBV7-9
clone_size: -

cdr3_nt: TGTGCCATCCGGCGGGGCAATGAGCAGTTCTTC
cdr3_aa: CAIRRGNEQFF
d_call: -
j_call: TRBJ2-1
v_call: TRBV10-3
clone_size: -

cdr3_nt: TGTGCCAGCAGCGCACGAGGGACCGGGACAGGGGGCGATTTGTTCTTC
cdr3_aa: CASSARGTGTGGDLFF
d_call: TRBD1
j_call: TRBJ2-1
v_call: TRBV9
clone_size: -

cdr3_nt: TGTGCCAGCAGGATACAGGGTTCGGCAGCTTTCTTT
cdr3_aa: CASRIQGSAAFF
d_call: -
j_call: TRBJ1-1
v_call: TRBV5-4
clone_size: -

cdr3_nt: TGTGCCACTAAAACAGGGGGCAACACTGAAGCTTTCTTT
cdr3_aa: CATKTGGNTEAFF
d_call: TRBD1
j_call: TRBJ1-1
v_call: TRBV19
clone_size: -

cdr3_nt: TGTGCCAGCAGCTTTACTAGCGGGGAGGAGACCGGGGAGCTGTTTTTT
cdr3_aa: CASSFTSGEETGELFF
d_call: TRBD2
j_call: TRBJ2-2
v_call: TRBV5-8
clone_size: -

cdr3_nt: TGTGCCAGCAGTTACTCATTTAGCGGGAGTTACAATGAGCAGTTCTTC
cdr3_aa: CASSYSFSGSYNEQFF
d_call: TRBD2
j_call: TRBJ2-1
v_call: TRBV6-5
clone_size: -

cdr3_nt: TGTGCCAGCAGCTATTCGGACAGTCTGAACTATGGCTACACCTTC
cdr3_aa: CASSYSDSLNYGYTF
d_call: -
j_call: TRBJ1-2
v_call: TRBV7-9
clone_size: -

cdr3_nt: TGTGCCAGCAGCACCGGACAGGGGGCATACTATGGCTACACCTTC
cdr3_aa: CASSTGQGAYYGYTF
d_call: TRBD1
j_call: TRBJ1-2
v_call: TRBV7-9
clone_size: -

cdr3_nt: TGTGCCAGCTCACTGCCAGGGCGGCTGGGTGAGACCCAGTACTTC
cdr3_aa: CASSLPGRLGETQYF
d_call: -
j_call: TRBJ2-5
v_call: TRBV18
clone_size: -

cdr3_nt: TGTGCCATCAGATCAGGGGAAGGTACCTCGACCCAGTACTTC
cdr3_aa: CAIRSGEGTSTQYF
d_call: -
j_call: TRBJ2-5
v_call: TRBV10-3
clone_size: -

cdr3_nt: TGTGCCAGCACCGGGGGTAGCGACTACGAGCAGTACTTC
cdr3_aa: CASTGGSDYEQYF
d_call: -
j_call: TRBJ2-7
v_call: TRBV5-6
clone_size: -

cdr3_nt: TGTGCCAGCAGTCGCGGGTTTAGCGGGAGCTCCTACGAGCAGTACTTC
cdr3_aa: CASSRGFSGSSYEQYF
d_call: TRBD2
j_call: TRBJ2-7
v_call: TRBV7-8
clone_size: few